These 18 T cell receptor beta chains came from one sample sequenced in a study of human T cells and chemical hapten exposure. In TCRdb, the RACE reads were re-called with MiXCR into one record per CDR3 protein. The profile shows some 400,000 distinct CDR3 sequences, nearly 5% of them singletons. The time point here: patch test 1, 2 weeks after DPC sensitization. Treatment here: therapeutic diphenylcyclopropenone sensitization with weekly scalp DPC. The specimen comprised whole blood, sampled in connection with sensitization to the hapten diphenylcyclopropenone (DPC). The receptor source for this set is a woman aged 45-59 years with alopecia areata. Some clones in this sample may be carry-over from other donors' samples.

J is TRBJ2-3 and V is TRBV20-1; TRBD2 matches at 13 bases. Looked up from germline, CDR1 is DFQATT and CDR2 is SNEGSKA (reference sequence). Trimming took 5 bases from V and 2 from J; bases not matched to a gene: 7. The CDR3 consists of 16 residues. For the CDR3, the DNA is TGCAGTGCTCCCCGGACTAGCGGGAGATACACAGATACGCAGTATTTT. Residues: CSAPRTSGRYTDTQYF.

This clonotype was counted many times. This sequence joins TRBV12-3 or TRBV12-4 and TRBJ1-5, with TRBD1 identical over 9 bases. CDR3 length: 16 amino acids. Unmatched junction bases numbered 11, after V lost 5 bases and J lost 6 bases. The CDR3 nucleotides are TGTGCCAGCAGTACCCACGGGACAGGGCAGCGTCAGCCCCAGCATTTT. Protein: CASSTHGTGQRQPQHF.

This clonotype was recorded many times. The chain carries TRBV29-1 and TRBJ1-1; weak D call: TRBD1 (6 bases). The CDR3 runs 14 residues. V was cut by 2 bases and J by 4 bases, with 14 bases left in between. The germline gives CDR1 SQVTM, CDR2 ANQGSEA. The DNA for the CDR3 is TGCAGCGTTGAATCCAAGATGGGGGCCACTGAAGCTTTCTTT. Its translation is CSVESKMGATEAFF. Based on the CDR3 plus reference TRBV29-1 and TRBJ1-1, the full variable domain is SAVISQKPSRDICQRGTSLTIQCQVDSQVTMMFWYRQQPGQSLTLIATANQGSEATYESGFVIDKFPISRPNLTFSTLTVSNMSPEDSSIYLCSVESKMGATEAFFGQGTRLTVV.

The sample holds many counts of this clonotype. The chain is built from TRBV9 and TRBJ2-1; 10 bases fit TRBD2. Per the germline V gene, CDR1 is SGDLS and CDR2 is YYNGEE. This CDR3 has 18 residues. The V and J ends lost 4 bases and 8 bases, in that order; junction bases with no gene match: 18. The CDR3 region has the DNA TGTGCCAGCAGCCTCCGGACTAGCGGAAATAGTCTAGCCGATGAGCAGTTCTTC. It specifies CASSLRTSGNSLADEQFF.

The V gene is TRBV16, the J gene TRBJ2-4, with 11 bases identical to TRBD1. Germline CDR1 and CDR2: KGHSY and FQNENV. This CDR3 is built from 14 residues. J gave up 7 bases and V 5 bases, and 4 bases lay outside the gene matches. CDR3 residues: CASSRTGGANIQYF. DNA of the CDR3: TGTGCCAGCAGCAGGACAGGGGGCGCGAACATTCAGTACTTC.

This clonotype was seen repeatedly, ten times or more. The chain has TRBV12-3 or TRBV12-4 and TRBJ2-5, with TRBD2 matching over 13 bases. V lost 6 bases, J lost 3 bases, and 13 bases stayed unmatched. CDR3 length equals 18 residues. The CDR3 DNA sequence: TGTGCCAGCAGCCCTCCGGGACTAGCGGGAAGAAGGAAAGAGACCCAGTACTTC. It yields the protein CASSPPGLAGRRKETQYF.

This clonotype was observed at least ten times. The chain joins TRBV9 to TRBJ2-7; no firm D call. The CDR3 length is 13 residues. The V gene lost 4 bases and the J gene lost 0 bases, with 8 bases spanning the gap. The V gene's germline CDR1 is SGDLS and CDR2 YYNGEE. This CDR3 is CASSPPVSYEQYF. The CDR3, as DNA: TGTGCCAGCAGCCCTCCAGTCTCCTACGAGCAGTACTTC.

This clonotype was seen ten or more times. V and J are TRBV11-2 and TRBJ1-2, with a tentative D call TRBD1 (5 bases). V was cut by 10 bases and J by 5 bases, with 14 bases left in between. Germline assignment: CDR1 SGHAT and CDR2 FQNNGV. The CDR3 runs to 12 residues. DNA of the CDR3: TGTGCCATTCCGATCGGGACGTATGGCTACACCTTC. Translated: CAIPIGTYGYTF.

This clonotype was observed at least ten times. The rearrangement joins TRBV27 to TRBJ1-6; D gene uncertain. The CDR3 loop spans 14 amino acids. Trimming pared 5 bases from V and 4 bases from J, leaving 9 bases between. CDR1 MNHEY and CDR2 SMNVEV come from the germline V gene (reference sequence). The chain's CDR3 is CASSPFAYNSPLHF. CDR3 coding DNA: TGTGCCAGCAGTCCCTTCGCGTATAATTCACCCCTCCACTTT.

This clonotype was observed at least ten times. This chain links TRBV2 with TRBJ2-7, with TRBD2 matching over 9 bases. V lost 3 bases and J lost 5; bases outside the gene matches: 5. The germline V gene has CDR1 SNHLY and CDR2 FYNNEI. The CDR3 is 14 amino acids. CDR3 protein: CASSDLAGRDEQYF. CDR3 nucleotides: TGTGCCAGCAGTGATCTAGCGGGGAGGGACGAGCAGTACTTC.

This clonotype has only a few counts. This chain joins TRBV5-4 and TRBJ1-1; D not certain. The CDR3 has 13 amino acids. Germline assignment: CDR1 SGHNT and CDR2 YYREEE (reference sequence). V was trimmed by 9 bases and J by 0 bases, leaving 12 bases between them. The CDR3: CATGQELNTEAFF. CDR3 in DNA: TGTGCCACTGGGCAGGAGCTGAACACTGAAGCTTTCTTT. The whole variable domain, remainder taken from reference TRBV5-4 and TRBJ1-1, is ETGVTQSPTHLIKTRGQQVTLRCSSQSGHNTVSWYQQALGQGPQFIFQYYREEENGRGNFPPRFSGLQFPNYSSELNVNALELDDSALYLCATGQELNTEAFFGQGTRLTVV.

This clonotype has a count of ten or more. The genes are TRBV6-6 and TRBJ1-1; D call uncertain. CDR1 MNHNY and CDR2 SVGAGI come from the germline V gene (reference sequence). The V end was cut by 7 bases, the J end by 0 bases, with 9 bases between. The CDR3 contains 13 residues. CDR3 nucleotides: TGTGCCAGCACCATGGACCTGAACACTGAAGCTTTCTTT. Its translation is CASTMDLNTEAFF.

This clonotype was recorded many times. The chain joins TRBV29-1 to TRBJ2-7, with 8 bases fitting TRBD1. Germline V CDR1 and CDR2: SQVTM, ANQGSEA. The CDR3 is 13 residues long. The V segment lost 7 bases and the J segment 5 bases; nucleotides outside the gene matches: 10. The CDR3 nucleotides are TGCAGCGCTGAGGACAGGGCTTTCCACGAGCAGTACTTC. Amino acid sequence: CSAEDRAFHEQYF.

In its sample, this clonotype was seen many times. The chain links TRBV28 to TRBJ1-2, with D uncertain. Deletions cut 5 bases from V and 3 bases from J, with 7 bases between. Germline V lookup: CDR1 MDHEN, CDR2 SYDVKM. The CDR3 length is 12 residues. The CDR3, as DNA: TGTGCCAGCAGTGTCGGTGACTATGGCTACACCTTC. Amino acid sequence: CASSVGDYGYTF.

In this sample, this clonotype turned up a few times. The V call is TRBV2, the J call TRBJ2-5, with D possibly TRBD1 on 6 matching bases. CDR3 length: 13 amino acids. The ends were cut back, 7 bases at V and 4 bases at J, with 13 bases in the middle. Germline V gene sequence: CDR1 SNHLY, CDR2 FYNNEI. CDR3 amino acids: CASMWGLGETQYF. CDR3 DNA sequence: TGTGCCAGCATGTGGGGGCTAGGAGAGACCCAGTACTTC.

This clonotype was observed at least ten times. The chain carries TRBV12-3 or TRBV12-4 and TRBJ2-3; D not certain. CDR3 length: 13 residues. V gave up 5 bases and J gave up 2 bases, with 8 bases separating them. CDR3 nucleotides: TGTGCCAGCAGTGACCGAGTCACAGATACGCAGTATTTT. Its protein is CASSDRVTDTQYF.

In its sample, this clonotype was seen a few times. The chain carries TRBV20-1 and TRBJ1-4; unclear D gene. V was clipped by 7 bases and J by 8 bases, with 14 bases between them. The CDR3 has 12 amino acids. Germline CDR1 is DFQATT and CDR2 is SNEGSKA (reference sequence). CDR3 loop: CSGSQPGEKLFF. DNA for the CDR3: TGCAGTGGGTCTCAGCCCGGGGAAAAACTGTTTTTT.

The sample holds many counts of this clonotype. The rearrangement joins TRBV7-2 to TRBJ1-5; D possibly corresponds to TRBD1 (5 bases). The CDR3 extends over 14 amino acids. The germline CDR1 and CDR2 sequences are SGHTA and FQGNSA. V lost 3 bases, J lost 6 bases, and 12 bases lay in between. The CDR3 loop reads CASSFQGGSQPQHF. The CDR3 nucleotides are TGTGCCAGCAGCTTCCAGGGAGGGAGTCAGCCCCAGCATTTT.